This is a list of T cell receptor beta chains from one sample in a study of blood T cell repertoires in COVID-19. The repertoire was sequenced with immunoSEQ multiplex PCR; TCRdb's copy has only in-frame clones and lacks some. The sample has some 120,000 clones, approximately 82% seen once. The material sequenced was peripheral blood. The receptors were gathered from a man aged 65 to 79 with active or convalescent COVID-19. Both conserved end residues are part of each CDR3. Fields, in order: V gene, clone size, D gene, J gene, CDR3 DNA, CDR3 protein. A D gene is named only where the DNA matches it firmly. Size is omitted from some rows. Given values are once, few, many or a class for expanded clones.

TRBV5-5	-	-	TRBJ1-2	TGTGCCAGCAGCTTGGCGGTCGACACTTTGGCTAACTATGGCTACACCTTC	CASSLAVDTLANYGYTF
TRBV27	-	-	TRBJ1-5	TGTGCCAGCAGTTTCCCCGCAGGGAGGAGCAATCAGCCCCAGCATTTT	CASSFPAGRSNQPQHF
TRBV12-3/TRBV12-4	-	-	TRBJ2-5	TGTGCCAGCAGTTTGACAATCCAAGAGACCCAGTACTTC	CASSLTIQETQYF
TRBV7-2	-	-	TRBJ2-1	TGTGCCAGCAGCTTCGAGAGGAGCGGTGAGCAGTTCTTC	CASSFERSGEQFF
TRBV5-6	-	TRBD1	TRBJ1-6	TGTGCCAGCAGCTCCCTGGACAGGGGTAGGGGGTCACCCCTCCACTTT	CASSSLDRGRGSPLHF
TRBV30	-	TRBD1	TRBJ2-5	TGTGCCTGGAGGACGGGACAGCAAGAGACCCAGTACTTC	CAWRTGQQETQYF
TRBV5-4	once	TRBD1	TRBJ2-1	TGTGCCAGCAGCTTAGGACAGGGGGTCTACAATGAGCAGTTCTTC	CASSLGQGVYNEQFF
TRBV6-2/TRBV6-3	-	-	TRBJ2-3	TGTGCCAGCAGTTACGGGGGGGCCCAAGATACGCAGTATTTT	CASSYGGAQDTQYF
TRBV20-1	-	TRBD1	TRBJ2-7	TGCAGTGCTAGTCCCGGGACAGGGGGAAGGAACGAGCAGTACTTC	CSASPGTGGRNEQYF
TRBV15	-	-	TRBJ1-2	TGTGCCACCAGAAAAGACAGCTTCTACACCTTC	CATRKDSFYTF
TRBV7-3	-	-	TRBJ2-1	TGTGCCAGCAGCTTCGGCTTAGCGAATGAGCAGTTCTTC	CASSFGLANEQFF
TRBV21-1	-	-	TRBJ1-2	TGTGCCAGCACGGTCTATGGCTACACCTTC	CASTVYGYTF
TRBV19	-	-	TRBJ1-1	TGTGCCAGTAGTATAAACAGGGCTGCGGGCACTGAAGCTTTCTTT	CASSINRAAGTEAFF
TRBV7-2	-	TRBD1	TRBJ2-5	TGTGCCAGCAGCTTCGACAGGGGGCCGGAGACCCAGTACTTC	CASSFDRGPETQYF
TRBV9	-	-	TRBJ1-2	TGTGCCAGCAGCCAACAGCCGGAAGGCTATGGCTACACCTTC	CASSQQPEGYGYTF
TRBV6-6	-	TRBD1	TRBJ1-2	TGTGCCAGCAGGGAGGACAGGGACGGGGGCTACACCTTC	CASREDRDGGYTF
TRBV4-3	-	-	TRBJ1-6	TGCGCCAGCAGCCAAGCGACAGGAAATTCACCCCTCCACTTT	CASSQATGNSPLHF
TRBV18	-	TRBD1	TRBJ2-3	TGTGCCAGCTCACCAACAGGGGGCCTAACAGATACGCAGTATTTT	CASSPTGGLTDTQYF
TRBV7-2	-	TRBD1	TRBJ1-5	TGTGCCAGCAGCCGCGACAGGGGCTATCAGCCCCAGCATTTT	CASSRDRGYQPQHF
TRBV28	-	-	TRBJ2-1	TGTGCCAGCAGAAGTCCGGGAACCAATGAGCAGTTCTTC	CASRSPGTNEQFF
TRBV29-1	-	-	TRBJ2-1	TGCAGCGTTGGAGGAAATGAGCAGTTCTTC	CSVGGNEQFF
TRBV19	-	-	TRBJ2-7	TGTGCCAGTGGTGAAGCTAAGGGGGGGGGCTACGAGCAGTACTTC	CASGEAKGGGYEQYF
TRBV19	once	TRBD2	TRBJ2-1	TGTGCCAGTAGTATAGGCGGGGGGGCGAGCAATGAGCAGTTCTTC	CASSIGGGASNEQFF
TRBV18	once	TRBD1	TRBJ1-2	TGTGCCAGCTCACCTTCGACAGGGGAAGAGGAAGGCTACACCTTC	CASSPSTGEEEGYTF
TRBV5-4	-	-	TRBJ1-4	TGTGCCAGCAGCCCCCAGGGTGTAGATGAAAAACTGTTTTTT	CASSPQGVDEKLFF
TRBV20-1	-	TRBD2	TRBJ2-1	TGCAGTGCTAGTGCGGGGGGGTACAATGAGCAGTTCTTC	CSASAGGYNEQFF
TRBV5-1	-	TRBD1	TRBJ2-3	TGCGCCAGCAGCTTGGGTGGCAGGGGGTATGATACGCAGTATTTT	CASSLGGRGYDTQYF
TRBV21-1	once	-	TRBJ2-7	TGTGCCAGCCGAACCCAGTCCTACGAGCAGTACTTC	CASRTQSYEQYF
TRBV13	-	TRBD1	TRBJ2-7	TGTGCCAGCAGCCTCCGGACAGGATCTACCGAGCAGTACTTC	CASSLRTGSTEQYF
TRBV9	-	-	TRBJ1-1	TGTGCCAGCAGCGTAGGTCCTACAGGTCTCACTGAAGCTTTCTTT	CASSVGPTGLTEAFF
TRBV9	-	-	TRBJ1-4	TGTGCCAGCAGCGAGACGTTGGAAGGGGCAAAACTGTTTTTT	CASSETLEGAKLFF
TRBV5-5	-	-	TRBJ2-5	TGTGCCAGCACCCCTATCGGTGGAGAGACCCAGTACTTC	CASTPIGGETQYF
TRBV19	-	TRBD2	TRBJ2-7	TGTGCCAGTAGTATCGGGCTAGCGGGCTACGAGCAGTACTTC	CASSIGLAGYEQYF
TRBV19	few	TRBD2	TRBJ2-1	TGTGCCAGTAGACCAGGGGCGGGAGGTATTAATGAGCAGTTCTTC	CASRPGAGGINEQFF
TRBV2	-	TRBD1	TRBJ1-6	TGTGCCAGCACCAAGGGGACAGGGGTTTCACCCCTCCACTTT	CASTKGTGVSPLHF
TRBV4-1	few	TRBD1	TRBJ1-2	TGCGCCAGCAGCCTCCAAGGACAGGGGGCAGACTATGGCTACACCTTC	CASSLQGQGADYGYTF
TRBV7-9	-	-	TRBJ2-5	TGTGCCAGCAGCTATCGGACAGCCCAAGAGACCCAGTACTTC	CASSYRTAQETQYF
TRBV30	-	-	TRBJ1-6	TGTGCCTGGAGTATGGACACATATAATTCACCCCTCCACTTT	CAWSMDTYNSPLHF
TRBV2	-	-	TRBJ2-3	TGTGCCAGCAGCGCCCCGGTTTTGTATACGCAGTATTTT	CASSAPVLYTQYF
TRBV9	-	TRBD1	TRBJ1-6	TGTGCCAGCAGCGCCGCACAGGGGGCGGTGGGGACACCCCTCCACTTT	CASSAAQGAVGTPLHF
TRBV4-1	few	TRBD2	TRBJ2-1	TGCGCCAGCAGCCAACTTGCGGGAGTGGAGTTCTTC	CASSQLAGVEFF
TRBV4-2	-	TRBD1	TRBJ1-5	TGTGCCAGCAGCGACCCGGACAGGCGGTATCAGCCCCAGCATTTT	CASSDPDRRYQPQHF
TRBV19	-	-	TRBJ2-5	TGTGCCAGTTCGCGACAGAGTGGGGAGACCCAGTACTTC	CASSRQSGETQYF
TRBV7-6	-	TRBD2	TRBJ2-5	TGTGCCAGCAGCGGCGGGGGGTCAGAGACCCAGTACTTC	CASSGGGSETQYF
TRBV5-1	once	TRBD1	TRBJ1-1	TGCGCCAGCAGCTACTCAGGGGGAGGCACTGAAGCTTTCTTT	CASSYSGGGTEAFF
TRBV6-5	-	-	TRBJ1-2	TGTGCCAGCAGCGGAGGGACGAGCTATGGCTACACCTTC	CASSGGTSYGYTF
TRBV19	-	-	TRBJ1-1	TGTGCCAGTAGTTTCAGGATAAACACTGAAGCTTTCTTT	CASSFRINTEAFF
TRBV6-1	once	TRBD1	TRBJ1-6	TGTGCCAGCAGTGATACAGGGGAATCACCCCTCCACTTT	CASSDTGESPLHF
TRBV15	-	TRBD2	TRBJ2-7	TGTGCCACCAGCAGCGGGACTAGCGGGGCACACGAGCAGTACTTC	CATSSGTSGAHEQYF
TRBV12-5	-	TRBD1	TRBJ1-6	TGTGCTAGTGGCCCGCCGACAGGGAACAATTCACCCCTCCACTTT	CASGPPTGNNSPLHF